Below are 8 T cell receptor beta chains sequenced from a single sample in a study of technical replicates of blood from a few donors. TCRdb's table, derived via immunoSEQ multiplex PCR, lists solely in-frame clones and lacks some. The sample carries around 12,000 clones, roughly 80% recorded once. What was sequenced was PBMCs. Source of these receptors: a human donor in good health.

The chain joins TRBV10-3 to TRBJ1-5; 8 bases fit TRBD1. This CDR3 contains 14 residues. J lost 5 bases, V lost 3 bases, and 3 bases had no gene match. Germline-derived CDR1 and CDR2 are ENHRY and SYGVKD. CDR3 DNA: TGTGCCATCAGTGAATCCAGGGGGCATCAGCCCCAGCATTTT. It yields the protein CAISESRGHQPQHF.

As concerns this clone: At one of its ends the junction is not consistent with the germline gene, which may arise from a read error. The rearrangement links TRBV2 to TRBJ1-4, with 8 bases matching TRBD1. Germline V gene sequence: CDR1 SNHLY, CDR2 FYNNEI. CDR3 length: 15 amino acids. DNA for the CDR3: TGTGCCAGCAGGGAAGACAGGGGACGGGCTGAAAAACTGTTTTTT. Translated, it gives CASREDRGRAEKLFF. Combining the CDR3 with reference TRBV2 and TRBJ1-4 gives the whole variable domain EPEVTQTPSHQVTQMGQEVILRCVPISNHLYFYWYRQILGQKVEFLVSFYNNEISEKSEIFDDQFSVERPDGSNFTLKIRSTKLEDSAMYFCASREDRGRAEKLFFGSGTQLSVL.

This clone has more than one count but fewer than ten. This chain links TRBV14 with TRBJ2-2; TRBD2 agrees at 9 bases. Losses at the gene ends were 3 bases for V and 5 bases for J; bases not matched to a gene: 4. Germline V gene lookup returns CDR1 SGHDN and CDR2 FVKESK. This CDR3 has 15 residues. As DNA, the CDR3 is TGTGCCAGCAGCCAGGAAGCGGGAGGAACCGGGGAGCTGTTTTTT. Residues: CASSQEAGGTGELFF.

The J gene is TRBJ1-2, the V gene TRBV28, with 10 nucleotides matching TRBD1. Germline assignment: CDR1 MDHEN and CDR2 SYDVKM. The trim removed 5 bases at V and 2 bases at J, leaving 8 bases unmatched. The CDR3 contains 16 residues. The CDR3: CASSGQGVVSNYGYTF. DNA of the CDR3: TGTGCCAGCAGTGGACAGGGGGTGGTTTCGAACTATGGCTACACCTTC.

The V gene is TRBV23-1, the J gene TRBJ1-1, with D unresolved. TRBV23-1 is identified as an open reading frame with a role that is uncertain. V lost 2 bases, J lost 1 base, and 8 bases lay in between. The CDR3 is 14 amino acids. Here the CDR3 DNA reads TGCGCCAGCAGTCAACCGACACCGAACACTGAAGCTTTCTTT. Residues: CASSQPTPNTEAFF.

This sequence joins TRBV27 and TRBJ1-5; TRBD1 matches 7 bases. This CDR3 spans 14 amino acids. V trimming: 3 bases; J trimming: 5 bases; junction bases outside the gene matches: 4. Germline V gene data show CDR1 as MNHEY and CDR2 as SMNVEV (reference sequence). CDR3 nucleotides: TGTGCCAGCAGTTTGGGTCAGGGGGATCAGCCCCAGCATTTT. This codes for CASSLGQGDQPQHF.

The V and J genes are TRBV6-4 and TRBJ1-5, with 7 bases lining up with TRBD1. This CDR3 region has 16 residues. Germline V lookup: CDR1 MRHNA, CDR2 SNTAGT. V lost 4 bases, J lost 7 bases, and 13 bases stayed unmatched. For the CDR3, the DNA is TGTGCCAGCAGTGTGGAGGGGGCCGACCAAAGGCAGCCCCAGCATTTT. Amino acids: CASSVEGADQRQPQHF.

The chain recombines TRBV5-1 with TRBJ2-1; possibly TRBD2 for D (6 bases). The germline CDR1 and CDR2 sequences are SGHRS and YFSETQ. The CDR3 extends over 16 amino acids. Trimming pared 4 bases from V and 5 bases from J, leaving 19 bases between. The CDR3 loop reads CASSLLGGGQDNEQFF. The CDR3 region has the DNA TGCGCCAGCAGCCTCCTTGGAGGAGGGCAGGACAATGAGCAGTTCTTC.